This TCR beta chain was identified in a study of shared clonotypes between healthy human individuals. The CDR3 runs 12 residues. V shed 1 base and J shed 6 bases, with 4 bases lying between them. Germline lookup yields CDR1 MGHRA and CDR2 YSYEKL. This clone has just one count. The data were produced by immunoSEQ multiplex PCR, yet TCRdb's version contains in-frame clones alone and is incomplete. In the table there are about 380,000 clones, roughly 96% of which are singletons. The receptor was derived from a man between 25 and 39 years old in good health. Specimen: memory CD8+ T cells sorted from blood. Subset defined: CD45RO+ cells pooled with CCR7-negative TemRA cells. This rearrangement joins TRBV4-1 to TRBJ2-1; D is uncertain. This CDR3 is CASSQGANEQFF. CDR3 nucleotide sequence: TGCGCCAGCAGCCAAGGAGCCAATGAGCAGTTCTTC.